This T cell receptor (beta chain) was sequenced during a study of regulatory T cells in long-lasting Graves disease. CDR1 MNHNS and CDR2 SASEGT come from the germline V gene. Trimming removed 1 base from V and 3 bases from J, with 7 bases in between. This CDR3 spans 13 amino acids. This clonotype has ten or more counts. According to the study, TCR beta libraries were built with iRepertoire HTBI primers and CDR3-region Arm-PCR. From the multiplex PCR reads, TCRdb called clonotypes with MiXCR, one entry per CDR3 protein. Seen here are 500,000 or so distinct CDR3 sequences, around 16% observed once, and the top ten hold 20% to 30%. This sample's time point: newly diagnosed GD, antithyroid drugs for less than 3 months. The TCR library used RNA extracted from PBMCs. In addition, the sample was reused for a study of T cells in Graves' hyperthyroidism and ophthalmopathy.

This sequence was found in a woman aged 40-65 years with Graves disease. This sample comprised peripheral blood mononuclear cells (PBMCs), obtained at new diagnosis, from a patient treated with antithyroid drugs. The chain carries TRBV6-1 and TRBJ2-7; the D is unclear. CDR3 amino acids: CASSEGLDYEQYF. CDR3 bases: TGTGCCAGCAGTGAAGGATTGGACTACGAGCAGTACTTC.